The 26 T cell receptor beta chains given below trace back to one sample, sequenced in a study of response to subunit inactivated influenza vaccine. TCRdb re-called the RT-PCR reads with MiXCR, one entry per CDR3 protein. The table includes roughly 700,000 distinct CDR3 sequences, approximately 15% detected once. The material was PBMCs from blood, obtained roughly 2 weeks before vaccination. Receptors originate from a man in his forties or fifties who received an inactivated influenza vaccine.

This clonotype has a handful of counts. The chain carries TRBV13 and TRBJ2-3; 8 bases map to TRBD2. With 1 base clipped from V and 1 base from J, the junction kept 16 bases outside the gene matches. CDR1 is PRHDT and CDR2 is FYEKMQ in the germline V gene (reference sequence). The CDR3 spans 20 residues. The CDR3 protein is CASSLALKSGRFYGTDTQYF. In DNA form, the CDR3 reads TGTGCCAGCAGCTTAGCCCTTAAGAGCGGGAGATTTTATGGCACAGATACGCAGTATTTT.

This rearrangement joins TRBV5-1 to TRBJ2-2; D ambiguous. This CDR3 comprises 14 residues. V lost 4 bases and J 1 base, leaving 8 bases between the germline ends. Germline V gives CDR1 SGHRS, CDR2 YFSETQ. The CDR3 DNA is TGCGCCAGCAGCCCATTCATGAACACCGGGGAGCTGTTTTTT. Translation gives CASSPFMNTGELFF. Full variable domain (remainder filled in from reference TRBV5-1 and TRBJ2-2): KAGVTQTPRYLIKTRGQQVTLSCSPISGHRSVSWYQQTPGQGLQFLFEYFSETQRNKGNFPGRFSGRQFSNSRSEMNVSTLELGDSALYLCASSPFMNTGELFFGEGSRLTVL.

This chain uses TRBV6-1 with TRBJ2-6, with a weak D call TRBD1 (5 bases). The CDR3 totals 15 residues. V was pared by 5 bases and J by 1 base, with 9 bases between. Germline CDR1 and CDR2: MNHNS and SASEGT. The CDR3, as DNA: TGTGCCAGCAGTAAACCAGGGTCTGGGGCCAACGTCCTGACTTTC. It encodes CASSKPGSGANVLTF.

This clonotype was observed a few times. The V gene is TRBV11-2, the J gene TRBJ1-2, with unresolved D. The germline CDR1 and CDR2 sequences are SGHAT and FQNNGV. V was trimmed by 0 bases and J by 4 bases, leaving 15 bases between them. The CDR3 is 16 amino acids. Written as DNA, the CDR3 is TGTGCCAGCAGCTTAGATCGGGCAGTCGGAGGCTATGGCTACACCTTC. Its translation is CASSLDRAVGGYGYTF.

The genes are TRBV7-2 and TRBJ2-5; tentatively, D is TRBD2 (5 bases). Germline V gene sequence: CDR1 SGHTA, CDR2 FQGNSA. V shed 5 bases and J shed 9 bases, with 13 bases lying between them. The CDR3 runs 12 residues. CDR3 nucleotide sequence: TGTGCCAGCAGCACACAACCCGGGGCCCAGTACTTC. It specifies CASSTQPGAQYF.

This chain joins TRBV11-2 and TRBJ1-4; D not certain. V lost 2 bases, J lost 0 bases, and 16 bases lay in between. The length of the CDR3 is 18 residues. CDR1 and CDR2 (germline): SGHAT, FQNNGV. The CDR3 nucleotides are TGTGCCAGCAGCTTATGGTCGGTTAGGACCGCAACTAATGAAAAACTGTTTTTT. Encoded protein: CASSLWSVRTATNEKLFF.

The rearrangement links TRBV12-3 or TRBV12-4 to TRBJ2-7; D not certain. V was trimmed by 3 bases and J by 6 bases, leaving 15 bases between them. The CDR3 totals 14 residues. CDR3 residues: CASSFSRRPTEQYF. As DNA, the CDR3 is TGTGCCAGCAGTTTTTCCCGTCGGCCAACCGAGCAGTACTTC.

Of note for this clonotype: This may stem from a read error, because a much larger clone lies one nucleotide away. V is TRBV18 and J is TRBJ2-1; D not resolved. CDR1 and CDR2 (germline): KGHSH, LQKENI. CDR3 length: 12 amino acids. The CDR3: CASSTLGYEQSF. Written as DNA, the CDR3 is TGTGCCAGCTCAACACTCGGGTATGAGCAGTCCTTC.

This chain connects TRBV12-3 or TRBV12-4 to TRBJ2-5, with D tentatively TRBD1 (5 bases). The V end was cut by 5 bases, the J end by 0 bases, with 13 bases between. The CDR3 covers 15 residues. The CDR3 protein is CASSSRGEYQETQYF. CDR3 nucleotides: TGTGCCAGCAGTAGTAGGGGCGAGTACCAAGAGACCCAGTACTTC.

This clonotype was recorded a few times. The chain employs TRBV4-3 and TRBJ1-3; D not resolved. Trimming removed 0 bases from V and 0 bases from J, with 9 bases in between. The CDR3 contains 16 residues. Germline-derived CDR1 and CDR2 are LGHNA and YSLEER. The CDR3 DNA is TGCGCCAGCAGCCAAGATGCACAGAACTCTGGAAACACCATATATTTT. It yields the protein CASSQDAQNSGNTIYF.

This clonotype was observed at least ten times. The V call is TRBV5-1, the J call TRBJ2-1; the D gene is possibly TRBD2 (6 bases). CDR1 is SGHRS, CDR2 YFSETQ, per germline. This CDR3 comprises 17 residues. The V end lost 1 base, the J end lost 8 bases, and 22 bases lay between the germline ends. The CDR3 reads CASSLTAGTPNAHEQFF. The CDR3 DNA reads TGCGCCAGCAGCTTGACCGCGGGGACTCCAAATGCCCATGAGCAGTTCTTC.

This clonotype has more than one count but fewer than ten. V usage is TRBV12-3 or TRBV12-4 and J usage is TRBJ1-5; TRBD1 matches 8 bases. V lost 6 bases and J lost 4; bases outside the gene matches: 8. The CDR3 spans 15 residues. The CDR3 bases are TGTGCCAGCAGAGACGGACAGGGTTTTAATCAGCCCCAGCATTTT. Its translation: CASRDGQGFNQPQHF.

In its sample, this clonotype was seen a few times. The genes are TRBV7-9 and TRBJ2-3; no firm D call. Germline V lookup: CDR1 SEHNR, CDR2 FQNEAQ (reference sequence). V shed 4 bases and J shed 2 bases, with 13 bases lying between them. The CDR3 is 15 residues long. The CDR3 DNA follows: TGTGCCAGCAGCTCCTCGGTTGCTCTCACAGATACGCAGTATTTT. This codes for CASSSSVALTDTQYF.

The V call is TRBV30, the J call TRBJ2-1, with 7 bases aligning to TRBD2. V shed 4 bases and J 2 bases; nucleotides not matched to a gene: 5. Germline values: CDR1 GTSNPN, CDR2 SVGIG (reference sequence). The CDR3 has 14 amino acids. The CDR3 here is CAWTPGTTYNEQFF. As DNA, the CDR3 is TGTGCCTGGACCCCCGGGACTACCTACAATGAGCAGTTCTTC. Filled out from reference TRBV30 and TRBJ2-1, the complete variable domain reads SQTIHQWPATLVQPVGSPLSLECTVEGTSNPNLYWYRQAAGRGLQLLFYSVGIGQISSEVPQNLSASRPQDRQFILSSKKLLLSDSGFYLCAWTPGTTYNEQFFGPGTRLTVL.

The V gene is TRBV5-1, the J gene TRBJ2-3; the match to TRBD1 covers 11 bases. This CDR3 has 17 amino acids. Germline trimming cut 5 bases from V and 0 bases from J; bases unmatched to any gene: 8. CDR1 is SGHRS, CDR2 YFSETQ, per germline. The CDR3 nucleotides are TGCGCCAGCAGATACTGGACAGGGGGCCTTAGCACAGATACGCAGTATTTT. Its translation is CASRYWTGGLSTDTQYF.

V and J are TRBV11-2 and TRBJ2-5; a possible D gene is TRBD1 (6 bases). The germline V gene has CDR1 SGHAT and CDR2 FQNNGV. The CDR3 has 15 residues. The ends were cut back, 5 bases at V and 3 bases at J, with 16 bases in the middle. The CDR3: CASSTEAGVKETQYF. CDR3 in DNA: TGTGCCAGCAGCACGGAGGCAGGGGTAAAAGAGACCCAGTACTTC.

This clonotype showed up just a few times. CDR3 sequence reads: CASYQGVNTGELFF. The CDR3 DNA follows: TGTGCCAGTTATCAAGGAGTAAACACCGGGGAGCTGTTTTTT. The J gene is TRBJ2-2, the V gene TRBV6-1, with D hard to call. V lost 9 bases and J lost 2, with 13 bases in between. The CDR3 is 14 amino acids. Germline V CDR1 and CDR2: MNHNS, SASEGT.

This chain connects TRBV7-2 to TRBJ2-7; tentative D call: TRBD2 (5 bases). Trimming took off 5 bases at V and 4 bases at J, with 15 bases between the two ends. The CDR3 is 14 residues long. CDR1 SGHTA and CDR2 FQGNSA come from the germline V gene. The CDR3 loop reads CASSPRAGGYEQYF. The CDR3 DNA reads TGTGCCAGCAGCCCAAGGGCGGGTGGGTACGAGCAGTACTTC.

The genes are TRBV18 and TRBJ2-7; TRBD2 matches 9 bases. CDR3 length: 14 residues. Trimming removed 5 bases from V and 1 base from J; junction bases left unmatched: 3. Per the germline V gene, CDR1 is KGHSH and CDR2 is LQKENI. This CDR3 is CASSSLAGSYEQYF. The DNA of the CDR3 is TGTGCCAGCTCATCTCTAGCGGGATCCTACGAGCAGTACTTC.

This clonotype has ten or more counts. The V and J genes are TRBV20-1 and TRBJ2-7; D gene ambiguous. CDR3 length: 14 residues. Per the germline V gene, CDR1 is DFQATT and CDR2 is SNEGSKA (reference sequence). V was pared by 0 bases and J by 5 bases, with 14 bases between. The CDR3 loop reads CSARDGSSIDEQYF. In DNA form, the CDR3 reads TGCAGTGCTAGAGATGGTAGCTCTATCGACGAGCAGTACTTC.

The rearrangement uses TRBV7-8 and TRBJ2-1, with 8 bases that match TRBD1. Losses at the gene ends were 7 bases for V and 5 bases for J; bases not matched to a gene: 7. This CDR3 has 14 residues. Germline values: CDR1 SGHVS, CDR2 FQNEAQ. The CDR3 sequence: CASTRTGNNNEQFF. CDR3 sequence (DNA): TGTGCCAGCACCCGGACAGGGAACAACAATGAGCAGTTCTTC. Full variable domain (rest looked up from reference TRBV7-8 and TRBJ2-1): GAGVSQSPRYKVAKRGQDVALRCDPISGHVSLFWYQQALGQGPEFLTYFQNEAQLDKSGLPSDRFFAERPEGSVSTLKIQRTQQEDSAVYLCASTRTGNNNEQFFGPGTRLTVL.

The V gene is TRBV15, the J gene TRBJ2-7, with 11 bases matching TRBD1. In germline, CDR1 is LNHNV, CDR2 YYDKDF (reference sequence). Trimming at V came to 3 bases and at J to 7 bases, leaving 11 bases not matched to a gene. CDR3 length: 16 residues. The CDR3: CATSSEPGQGVGEQYF. CDR3 DNA sequence: TGTGCCACCAGCAGCGAACCGGGACAGGGGGTGGGAGAGCAGTACTTC.

This chain links TRBV29-1 with TRBJ2-1; TRBD2 matches at 13 bases. V shed 1 base and J 4 bases; nucleotides not matched to a gene: 7. The CDR3 has 17 residues. From germline, CDR1 is SQVTM and CDR2 ANQGSEA. CDR3 loop: CSVEGLAGGLPYNEQFF. DNA for the CDR3: TGCAGCGTTGAAGGACTAGCGGGAGGTCTTCCATACAATGAGCAGTTCTTC.

This clonotype was seen ten or more times. The chain has TRBV7-9 and TRBJ2-2, with 7 bases that match TRBD1. The germline V gene encodes CDR1 SEHNR and CDR2 FQNEAQ (reference sequence). V was clipped by 2 bases and J by 0 bases; unmatched bases: 6. The CDR3 sequence is 17 residues long. The CDR3 DNA sequence: TGTGCCAGCAGCTTATTCCAGGGGGACGCGAACACCGGGGAGCTGTTTTTT. As protein: CASSLFQGDANTGELFF.

The chain employs TRBV4-1 and TRBJ1-1; the D gene is possibly TRBD1 (6 bases). Per the germline V gene, CDR1 is MGHRA and CDR2 is YSYEKL. The CDR3 length is 13 residues. V was pared by 1 base and J by 7 bases, with 10 bases between. The chain's CDR3 is CASSQGKDSEAFF. Written as DNA, the CDR3 is TGCGCCAGCAGCCAAGGGAAGGACAGTGAAGCTTTCTTT.

The gene calls are TRBV7-8 and TRBJ1-1; TRBD1 matches at 10 bases. V gave up 5 bases and J gave up 4 bases; unmatched junction bases: 7. Germline CDR1 is SGHVS and CDR2 is FQNEAQ. This CDR3 region has 15 residues. The CDR3 here is CASSPWRTGGTEAFF. CDR3 DNA sequence: TGTGCCAGCAGCCCCTGGAGGACAGGGGGCACTGAAGCTTTCTTT.